The 22 T cell receptor beta chains below all came from one sample that was sequenced in a study of cytomegalovirus exposure and HLA in healthy donors. The PCR used 60 Vbeta and 13 Jbeta primers. Clones were sequenced by immunoSEQ multiplex PCR, and TCRdb holds only the in-frame ones, with some missing. The repertoire holds over 95,000 clones, 74% seen once, with more than 2% in the top ten. The sample comprised PBMCs. The receptors were gathered from a human donor in good health.

This clone was seen a single time. The chain recombines TRBV2 with TRBJ2-7; D is possibly TRBD1 (6 bases). V was clipped by 3 bases and J by 2 bases, with 11 bases between them. Germline V gene data show CDR1 as SNHLY and CDR2 as FYNNEI. This CDR3 contains 14 residues. The CDR3 bases are TGTGCCAGCAGTGAGACAGGCCAGACCTACGAGCAGTACTTC. Translating it yields CASSETGQTYEQYF.

A single count supports this clone. The V and J genes are TRBV5-1 and TRBJ2-1; 10 bases agree with TRBD1. V gave up 3 bases and J gave up 6 bases; unmatched junction bases: 3. CDR1 and CDR2 (germline): SGHRS, YFSETQ. The CDR3 is 14 amino acids. The CDR3, as DNA: TGCGCCAGCAGCTCGGGACAGGGGATCAATGAGCAGTTCTTC. Translating it yields CASSSGQGINEQFF. Together with reference TRBV5-1 and TRBJ2-1, the CDR3 gives the full variable domain: KAGVTQTPRYLIKTRGQQVTLSCSPISGHRSVSWYQQTPGQGLQFLFEYFSETQRNKGNFPGRFSGRQFSNSRSEMNVSTLELGDSALYLCASSSGQGINEQFFGPGTRLTVL.

The chain links TRBV28 to TRBJ1-2; D perhaps matches TRBD1 (5 bases). Trimming took 6 bases from V and 0 from J, leaving 8 bases between them. Germline assignment: CDR1 MDHEN and CDR2 SYDVKM. This CDR3 region has 13 residues. DNA of the CDR3: TGTGCCAGCAGCTTGACAGCTAACTATGGCTACACCTTC. It is translated as CASSLTANYGYTF.

The chain is built from TRBV29-1 and TRBJ2-6; 7 nucleotides line up with TRBD1. The CDR3 is made up of 15 amino acids. The ends lost 4 bases at V and 2 bases at J; junction bases unmatched: 5. Germline values: CDR1 SQVTM, CDR2 ANQGSEA. The CDR3 sequence: CSVGQGTPGANVLTF. DNA for the CDR3: TGCAGCGTTGGACAGGGTACTCCTGGGGCCAACGTCCTGACTTTC.

The chain recombines TRBV2 with TRBJ2-5; 9 bases match TRBD2. Matching the DNA end better, TRBJ2-7 makes the J call doubtful. Germline CDR1 reads SNHLY; CDR2 reads FYNNEI. The CDR3 contains 14 residues. As DNA, the CDR3 is TGTGCCAGCAGAGTCAGCGGGGGGCCCTACGAGCAGTACTTC. Translation: CASRVSGGPYEQYF.

The CDR3 spells CASSLGQVANTGELFF. The DNA for the CDR3 is TGCGCCAGCAGCTTGGGACAGGTGGCGAACACCGGGGAGCTGTTTTTT. The chain combines TRBV5-1 with TRBJ2-2; a weak D match, TRBD1 (6 bases). This CDR3 comprises 16 residues. Trimming pared 0 bases from V and 0 bases from J, leaving 9 bases between. Germline V lookup: CDR1 SGHRS, CDR2 YFSETQ.

V usage is TRBV28 and J usage is TRBJ1-4, with D perhaps TRBD1 (6 bases). There are 15 residues in the CDR3. Trimming cost V 2 bases and J 2 bases, with 9 bases left between them. Germline V gene sequence: CDR1 MDHEN, CDR2 SYDVKM. For the CDR3, the DNA is TGTGCCAGCAGTTTAGTGGGGGCGACTAATGAAAAACTGTTTTTT. Translating gives CASSLVGATNEKLFF.

The CDR3 DNA follows: TGTGCCAGCAGTCTCGTGAACACCGGGGAGCTGTTTTTT. Residues: CASSLVNTGELFF. The V and J genes are TRBV6-4 and TRBJ2-2; D is uncertain. Germline values: CDR1 MRHNA, CDR2 SNTAGT. The CDR3 has 13 residues. Trimming stripped 5 bases from V and 1 base from J, with 5 bases between.

The chain uses TRBV28 and TRBJ2-7; TRBD2 might be the D (6 bases). The germline V gene encodes CDR1 MDHEN and CDR2 SYDVKM. V was clipped by 8 bases and J by 7 bases, with 24 bases between them. There are 15 residues in the CDR3. This CDR3 is CASLEGGQALSEQYF. CDR3 bases: TGTGCCAGCCTGGAGGGCGGGCAGGCTTTGTCGGAGCAGTACTTC.

This chain uses TRBV13 with TRBJ2-7; possibly TRBD1 for D (5 bases). Deletions cut 7 bases from V and 3 bases from J, with 13 bases between. The germline V gene encodes CDR1 PRHDT and CDR2 FYEKMQ (reference sequence). This CDR3 spans 13 amino acids. Here the CDR3 DNA reads TGTGCCAGCACCCGACAGAACAACTACGAGCAGTACTTC. Encoded protein: CASTRQNNYEQYF.

The CDR3 sequence: CASSQDPGGVQPQHF. CDR3 bases: TGCGCCAGCAGCCAAGATCCTGGCGGGGTACAGCCCCAGCATTTT. The chain uses TRBV4-3 and TRBJ1-5; no clear D. The ends were cut back, 0 bases at V and 7 bases at J, with 13 bases in the middle. CDR1 is LGHNA and CDR2 is YSLEER in the germline V gene. The CDR3 is 15 amino acids.

The rearrangement joins TRBV7-8 to TRBJ1-1; D is possibly TRBD1 (6 bases). The CDR3 spans 15 residues. The V gene lost 2 bases and the J gene lost 3 bases, with 13 bases spanning the gap. From germline, CDR1 is SGHVS and CDR2 FQNEAQ. The CDR3, as DNA: TGTGCCAGCAGCTTATACGCGGGGGCAGACACTGAAGCTTTCTTT. Amino acids: CASSLYAGADTEAFF.

This clone appeared a few times. The chain recombines TRBV11-2 with TRBJ1-2; a possible D gene is TRBD1 (6 bases). The V end lost 6 bases, the J end lost 5 bases, and 13 bases lay between the germline ends. Germline-derived CDR1 and CDR2 are SGHAT and FQNNGV. The CDR3 sequence is 13 residues long. The CDR3 is CASRRRGLYGYTF. The CDR3 DNA follows: TGTGCCAGCAGGCGCAGGGGCCTTTATGGCTACACCTTC.

The rearrangement links TRBV7-9 to TRBJ1-2; no definite D call. Germline V gene sequence: CDR1 SEHNR, CDR2 FQNEAQ (reference sequence). V lost 6 bases and J lost 5, with 16 bases in between. The CDR3 extends over 14 amino acids. CDR3 coding DNA: TGTGCCAGCAGAGCTAGCCTTGATGGATATGGCTACACCTTC. Translation: CASRASLDGYGYTF.

The rearrangement links TRBV7-9 to TRBJ2-5, with D perhaps TRBD2 (5 bases). Per the germline V gene, CDR1 is SEHNR and CDR2 is FQNEAQ (reference sequence). Between the trimmed V and J ends, which lost 3 bases and 14 bases, there was a span of 19 bases. The CDR3 loop spans 13 amino acids. The CDR3 DNA reads as TGTGCCAGCAGCTTTGGACTGACGGTGATTGGATACTTC. This encodes CASSFGLTVIGYF.

The rearrangement uses TRBV11-3 and TRBJ2-1; 8 nucleotides agree with TRBD2. Germline-derived CDR1 and CDR2 are SGHNT and YENEEA. After removal of 5 bases from V and 0 bases from J, the junction contained 3 bases not matched to a gene. This CDR3 has 15 amino acids. CDR3: CASSREGSSYNEQFF. CDR3 sequence (DNA): TGTGCCAGCAGCCGGGAGGGCAGCTCCTACAATGAGCAGTTCTTC.

The V and J genes are TRBV6-1 and TRBJ1-5; 7 bases are a match to TRBD1. Germline CDR1 MNHNS, CDR2 SASEGT. Trimming removed 7 bases from V and 7 bases from J; junction bases left unmatched: 13. The CDR3 is made up of 15 amino acids. CDR3 sequence reads: CASTLQQGNGQPQHF. The CDR3 coding sequence is TGTGCCAGCACCTTACAACAGGGGAACGGGCAGCCCCAGCATTTT.

This clone was observed a few times. This chain joins TRBV19 and TRBJ2-7; the D is unclear. The CDR3 loop spans 13 amino acids. CDR1 LNHDA and CDR2 SQIVND come from the germline V gene (reference sequence). Trimming removed 3 bases from V and 5 bases from J, with 11 bases in between. The CDR3 protein is CASSISESHEQYF. The CDR3 DNA reads TGTGCCAGTAGTATCTCTGAGTCCCACGAGCAGTACTTC.

The count of this clone is one. J is TRBJ2-2 and V is TRBV5-1; D might be TRBD1 (5 bases). The germline V and J ends were trimmed by 7 bases and 4 bases, with 14 bases remaining between them. Germline V lookup: CDR1 SGHRS, CDR2 YFSETQ. The CDR3 is made up of 14 amino acids. The CDR3 DNA reads as TGCGCCAGCGGTGGAACCCAGGGCACCGGGGAGCTGTTTTTT. Encoded protein: CASGGTQGTGELFF.

The V call is TRBV9, the J call TRBJ1-4, with D hard to call. The length of the CDR3 is 15 residues. Germline CDR1 and CDR2: SGDLS and YYNGEE. V gave up 0 bases and J gave up 8 bases, with 14 bases separating them. The CDR3 protein is CASSVDGRSEEKLFF. The DNA for the CDR3 is TGTGCCAGCAGCGTAGACGGCAGGTCAGAAGAAAAACTGTTTTTT.

As concerns this clone: Other DNA sequences in the same sample also yield this CDR3. V and J are TRBV19 and TRBJ1-5, with 8 positions matching TRBD1. Looked up from germline, CDR1 is LNHDA and CDR2 is SQIVND (reference sequence). This CDR3 contains 14 residues. J gave up 3 bases and V 6 bases, and 4 bases lay outside the gene matches. The CDR3 protein is CASSPTGDNQPQHF. CDR3 DNA: TGTGCCAGTAGCCCGACAGGGGACAATCAGCCCCAGCATTTT.

The rearrangement uses TRBV25-1 and TRBJ2-7, with a weak D call TRBD2 (5 bases). Germline CDR1 and CDR2: MGHDK and SYGVNS. This CDR3 is built from 12 residues. Trimming pared 2 bases from V and 9 bases from J, leaving 11 bases between. CDR3 sequence: CASSEPLGGQYF. CDR3 nucleotides: TGTGCCAGCAGTGAACCCCTTGGAGGGCAGTACTTC.